This T cell receptor (beta chain) was recorded in a study of cytomegalovirus exposure and HLA in healthy donors. At the level of the study: The 120 or so validation repertoires used a platform that matched the one used for the approximately 610 first-cohort repertoires, as a later analysis reported.

Of note for this clone: Its antigen is not identified.

Notes on the study in general: According to a subsequent analysis, TCR clusters identified in the first cohort showed a tendency to co-occur across the approximately 110 validation repertoires. The study listed around 150 cytomegalovirus-associated TCR beta chains. Reports credit the classifier with highly specific, highly sensitive diagnosis of cytomegalovirus status.

Some clones are missing from TCRdb's copy, which holds only in-frame ones; the method was immunoSEQ multiplex PCR. The profile shows tens of thousands of clones, about 90% of them singletons. The sequence was obtained from a man aged 18 to 29 in good health and CMV-seronegative. Specimen: PBMCs.

The CDR3 bases are TGTGCCAGCAGCCCGACTAGGGGAAACACCATATATTTT. Its protein product is CASSPTRGNTIYF. The J gene is TRBJ1-3, the V gene TRBV5-5; D is undetermined. Trimming shortened V by 4 bases and J by 4 bases, and 9 bases separated the two germline ends. The CDR3 is 13 residues long. The germline gives CDR1 SGHKS, CDR2 YYEKEE (reference sequence).